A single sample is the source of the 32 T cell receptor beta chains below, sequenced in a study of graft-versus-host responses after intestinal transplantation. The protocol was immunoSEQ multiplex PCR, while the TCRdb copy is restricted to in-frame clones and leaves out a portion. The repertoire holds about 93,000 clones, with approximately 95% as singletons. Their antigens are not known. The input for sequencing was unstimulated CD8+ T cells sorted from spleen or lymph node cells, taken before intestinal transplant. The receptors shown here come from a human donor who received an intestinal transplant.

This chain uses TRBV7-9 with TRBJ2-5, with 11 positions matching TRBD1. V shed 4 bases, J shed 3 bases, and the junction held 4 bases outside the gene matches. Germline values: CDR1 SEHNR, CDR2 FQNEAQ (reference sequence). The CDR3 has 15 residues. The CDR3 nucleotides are TGTGCCAGCAGCTCATGGACAGGGGGCGAAGAGACCCAGTACTTC. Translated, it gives CASSSWTGGEETQYF.

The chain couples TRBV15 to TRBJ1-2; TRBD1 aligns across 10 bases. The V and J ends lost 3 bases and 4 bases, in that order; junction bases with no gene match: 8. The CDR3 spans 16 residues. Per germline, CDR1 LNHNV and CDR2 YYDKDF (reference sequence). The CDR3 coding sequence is TGTGCCACCAGCAGCTCCGGGACAGGGGTAATCTATGGCTACACCTTC. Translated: CATSSSGTGVIYGYTF.

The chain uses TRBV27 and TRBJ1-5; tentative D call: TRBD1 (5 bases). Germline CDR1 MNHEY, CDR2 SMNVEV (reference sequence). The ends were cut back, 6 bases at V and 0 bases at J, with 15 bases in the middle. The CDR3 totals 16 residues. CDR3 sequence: CASSRQSPNSNQPQHF. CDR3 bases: TGTGCCAGCAGCCGACAGAGCCCAAATAGCAATCAGCCCCAGCATTTT.

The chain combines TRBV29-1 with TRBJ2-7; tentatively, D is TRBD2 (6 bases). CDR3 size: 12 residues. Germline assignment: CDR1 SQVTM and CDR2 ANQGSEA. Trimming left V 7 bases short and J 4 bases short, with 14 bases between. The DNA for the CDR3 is TGCAGCGCGCTAGCGTCGGGGTACGAGCAGTACTTC. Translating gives CSALASGYEQYF.

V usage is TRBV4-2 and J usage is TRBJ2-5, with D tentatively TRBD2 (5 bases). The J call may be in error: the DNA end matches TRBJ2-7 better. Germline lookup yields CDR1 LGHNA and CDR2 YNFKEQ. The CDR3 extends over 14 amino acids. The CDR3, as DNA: TGTGCCAGCAGCCAAGAGTCGCGGGTCCACGAGCAGTACTTC. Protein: CASSQESRVHEQYF.

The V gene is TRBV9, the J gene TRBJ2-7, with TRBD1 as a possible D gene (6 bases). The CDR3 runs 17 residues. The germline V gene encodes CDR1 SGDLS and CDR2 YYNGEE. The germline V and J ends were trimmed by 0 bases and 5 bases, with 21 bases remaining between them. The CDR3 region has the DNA TGTGCCAGCAGCGTAGCGATGGGGGCAGATGCGGGCCACGAGCAGTACTTC. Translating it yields CASSVAMGADAGHEQYF.

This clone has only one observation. The CDR3 nucleotides are TGTGCCAGTAGTTACACAAGTAACACTGAAGCTTTCTTT. It specifies CASSYTSNTEAFF. V is TRBV19 and J is TRBJ1-1; D uncertain. Trimming took 5 bases from V and 2 from J, leaving 9 bases between them. The CDR3 runs to 13 residues. The germline CDR1 and CDR2 sequences are LNHDA and SQIVND (reference sequence).

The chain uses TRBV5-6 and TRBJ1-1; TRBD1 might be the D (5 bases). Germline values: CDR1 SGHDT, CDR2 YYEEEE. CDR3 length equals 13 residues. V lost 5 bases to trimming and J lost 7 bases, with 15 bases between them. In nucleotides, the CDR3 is TGTGCCAGCAGACCGGGGGGGAGGAGTGAAGCTTTCTTT. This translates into CASRPGGRSEAFF.

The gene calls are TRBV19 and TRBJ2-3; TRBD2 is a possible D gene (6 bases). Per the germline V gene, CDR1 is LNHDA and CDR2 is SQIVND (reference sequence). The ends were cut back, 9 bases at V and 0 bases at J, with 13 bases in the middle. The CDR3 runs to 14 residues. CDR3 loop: CASIDLASTDTQYF. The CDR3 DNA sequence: TGTGCCAGCATAGATCTAGCGAGCACAGATACGCAGTATTTT.

The CDR3 nucleotides are TGTGCCAGCAGCGTAGAGAACAGGGGATCAGCAGATACGCAGTATTTT. It is translated as CASSVENRGSADTQYF. The rearrangement links TRBV9 to TRBJ2-3; 7 bases are a match to TRBD1. Trimming cost V 0 bases and J 4 bases; bases outside gene matches: 8. The CDR3 runs to 16 residues. CDR1 and CDR2 from the germline V gene are SGDLS and YYNGEE.

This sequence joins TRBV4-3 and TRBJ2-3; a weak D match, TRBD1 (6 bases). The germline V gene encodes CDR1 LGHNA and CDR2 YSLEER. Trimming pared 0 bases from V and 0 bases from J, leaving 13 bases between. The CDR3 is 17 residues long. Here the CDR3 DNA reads TGCGCCAGCAGCCAAGACACAGGGCCGTCCAGCACAGATACGCAGTATTTT. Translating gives CASSQDTGPSSTDTQYF.

For the CDR3, the DNA is TGTGCCAGCGGACTAGCGGGAGGGTATAATGAGCAGTTCTTC. Amino acids: CASGLAGGYNEQFF. V usage is TRBV6-1 and J usage is TRBJ2-1; 15 nucleotides align to TRBD2. The germline V gene encodes CDR1 MNHNS and CDR2 SASEGT. V was pared by 8 bases and J by 7 bases, with 3 bases of the junction left unmatched. This CDR3 spans 14 amino acids.

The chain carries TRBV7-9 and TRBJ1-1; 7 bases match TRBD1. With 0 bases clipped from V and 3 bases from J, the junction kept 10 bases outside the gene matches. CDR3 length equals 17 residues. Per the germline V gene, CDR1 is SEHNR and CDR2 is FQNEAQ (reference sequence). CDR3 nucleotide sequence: TGTGCCAGCAGCTTAGCCGGTTTGAGGGGGCGAGACACTGAAGCTTTCTTT. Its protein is CASSLAGLRGRDTEAFF.

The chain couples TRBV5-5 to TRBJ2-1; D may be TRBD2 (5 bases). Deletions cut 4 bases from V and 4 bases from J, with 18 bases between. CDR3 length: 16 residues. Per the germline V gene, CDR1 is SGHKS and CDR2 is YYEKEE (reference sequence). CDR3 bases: TGTGCCAGCAGCATGGAGGTCGCTACTAGGTACAATGAGCAGTTCTTC. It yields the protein CASSMEVATRYNEQFF. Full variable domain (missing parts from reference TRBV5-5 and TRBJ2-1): DAGVTQSPTHLIKTRGQQVTLRCSPISGHKSVSWYQQVLGQGPQFIFQYYEKEERGRGNFPDRFSARQFPNYSSELNVNALLLGDSALYLCASSMEVATRYNEQFFGPGTRLTVL.

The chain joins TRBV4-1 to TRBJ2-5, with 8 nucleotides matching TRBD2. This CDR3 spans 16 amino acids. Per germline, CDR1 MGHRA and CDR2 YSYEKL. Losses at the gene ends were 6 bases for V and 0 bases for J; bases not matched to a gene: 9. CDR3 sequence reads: CASSQEGLVDQETQYF. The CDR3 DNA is TGCGCCAGCAGTCAGGAGGGACTAGTCGACCAAGAGACCCAGTACTTC.

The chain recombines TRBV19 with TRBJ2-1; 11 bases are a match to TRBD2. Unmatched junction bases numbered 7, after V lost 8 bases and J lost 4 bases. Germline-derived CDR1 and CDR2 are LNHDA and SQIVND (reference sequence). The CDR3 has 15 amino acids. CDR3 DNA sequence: TGTGCCAGTTCTCCCACTAGCGGGGGTTACAATGAGCAGTTCTTC. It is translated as CASSPTSGGYNEQFF. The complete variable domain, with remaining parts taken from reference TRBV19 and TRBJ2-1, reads DGGITQSPKYLFRKEGQNVTLSCEQNLNHDAMYWYRQDPGQGLRLIYYSQIVNDFQKGDIAEGYSVSREKKESFPLTVTSAQKNPTAFYLCASSPTSGGYNEQFFGPGTRLTVL.

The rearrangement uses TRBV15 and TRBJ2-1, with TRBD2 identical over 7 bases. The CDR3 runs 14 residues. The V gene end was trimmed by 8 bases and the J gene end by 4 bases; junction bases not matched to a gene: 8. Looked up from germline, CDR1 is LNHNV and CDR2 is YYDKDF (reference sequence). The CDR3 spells CATGWVGGYNEQFF. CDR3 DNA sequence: TGTGCCACCGGTTGGGTGGGGGGGTACAATGAGCAGTTCTTC.

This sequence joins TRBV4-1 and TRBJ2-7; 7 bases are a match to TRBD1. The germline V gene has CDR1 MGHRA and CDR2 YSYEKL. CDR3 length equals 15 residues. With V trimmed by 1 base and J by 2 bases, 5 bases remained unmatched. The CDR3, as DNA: TGCGCCAGCAGCCAAGCGAGGGACAGTACCTACGAGCAGTACTTC. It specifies CASSQARDSTYEQYF.

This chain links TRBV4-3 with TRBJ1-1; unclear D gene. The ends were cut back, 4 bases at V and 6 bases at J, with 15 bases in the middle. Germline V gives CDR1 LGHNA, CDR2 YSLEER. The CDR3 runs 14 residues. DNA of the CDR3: TGCGCCAGCAGCCCGGGTTCCGGTGGCGCTGAAGCTTTCTTT. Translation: CASSPGSGGAEAFF.

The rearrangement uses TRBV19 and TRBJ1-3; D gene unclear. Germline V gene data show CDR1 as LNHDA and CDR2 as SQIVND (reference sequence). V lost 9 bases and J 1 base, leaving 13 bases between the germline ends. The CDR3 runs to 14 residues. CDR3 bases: TGTGCCAGCCAACAGTGGGTATCTGGAAACACCATATATTTT. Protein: CASQQWVSGNTIYF. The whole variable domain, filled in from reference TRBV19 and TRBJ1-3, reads DGGITQSPKYLFRKEGQNVTLSCEQNLNHDAMYWYRQDPGQGLRLIYYSQIVNDFQKGDIAEGYSVSREKKESFPLTVTSAQKNPTAFYLCASQQWVSGNTIYFGEGSWLTVV.

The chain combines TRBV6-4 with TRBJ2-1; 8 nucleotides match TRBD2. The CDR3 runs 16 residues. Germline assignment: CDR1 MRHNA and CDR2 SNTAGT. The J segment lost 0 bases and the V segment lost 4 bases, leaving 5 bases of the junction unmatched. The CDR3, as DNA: TGTGCCAGCAGTGCTTCCGGGAGGGCCTCCTACAATGAGCAGTTCTTC. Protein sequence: CASSASGRASYNEQFF.

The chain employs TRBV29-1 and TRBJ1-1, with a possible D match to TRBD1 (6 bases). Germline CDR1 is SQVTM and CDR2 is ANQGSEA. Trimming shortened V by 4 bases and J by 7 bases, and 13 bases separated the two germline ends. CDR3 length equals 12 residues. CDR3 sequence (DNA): TGCAGCGTTGGCGGGGGGGCTGGTGAAGCTTTCTTT. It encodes CSVGGGAGEAFF. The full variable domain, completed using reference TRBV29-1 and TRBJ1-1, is SAVISQKPSRDICQRGTSLTIQCQVDSQVTMMFWYRQQPGQSLTLIATANQGSEATYESGFVIDKFPISRPNLTFSTLTVSNMSPEDSSIYLCSVGGGAGEAFFGQGTRLTVV.

The CDR3 DNA is TGTGCCATCAGCCAGGGGCTTGGGGTAACTGAAGCTTTCTTT. Translating it yields CAISQGLGVTEAFF. The chain carries TRBV10-3 and TRBJ1-1; D might be TRBD1 (6 bases). V was shortened by 6 bases and J by 5 bases, with 16 bases between the two germline ends. This CDR3 is built from 14 residues. Germline CDR1 ENHRY, CDR2 SYGVKD.

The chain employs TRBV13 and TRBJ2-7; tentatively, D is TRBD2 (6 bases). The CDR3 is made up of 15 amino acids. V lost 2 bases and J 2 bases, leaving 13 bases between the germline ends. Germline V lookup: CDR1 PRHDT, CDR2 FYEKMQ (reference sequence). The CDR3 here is CASSLRLDRTYEQYF. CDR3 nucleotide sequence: TGTGCCAGCAGCTTACGACTAGATCGAACCTACGAGCAGTACTTC.

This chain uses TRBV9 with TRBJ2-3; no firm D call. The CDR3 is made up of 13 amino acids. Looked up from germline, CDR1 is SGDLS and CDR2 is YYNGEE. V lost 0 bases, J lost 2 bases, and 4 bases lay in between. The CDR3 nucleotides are TGTGCCAGCAGCGTAGGTTACACAGATACGCAGTATTTT. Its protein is CASSVGYTDTQYF.

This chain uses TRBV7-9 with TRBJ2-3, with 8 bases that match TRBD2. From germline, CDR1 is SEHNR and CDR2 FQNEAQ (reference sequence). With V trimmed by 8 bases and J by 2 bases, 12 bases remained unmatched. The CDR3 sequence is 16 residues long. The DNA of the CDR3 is TGTGCCAGCGACTTCGGAGGGACTAGACTCACAGATACGCAGTATTTT. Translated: CASDFGGTRLTDTQYF.

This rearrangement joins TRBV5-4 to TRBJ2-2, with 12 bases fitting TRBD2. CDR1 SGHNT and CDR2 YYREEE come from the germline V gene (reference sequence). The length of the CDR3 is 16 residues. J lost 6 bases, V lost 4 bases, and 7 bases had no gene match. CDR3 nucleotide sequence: TGTGCCAGCAGCGGAGAACTAGCGGGAGGCCCCGGGGAGCTGTTTTTT. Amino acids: CASSGELAGGPGELFF.

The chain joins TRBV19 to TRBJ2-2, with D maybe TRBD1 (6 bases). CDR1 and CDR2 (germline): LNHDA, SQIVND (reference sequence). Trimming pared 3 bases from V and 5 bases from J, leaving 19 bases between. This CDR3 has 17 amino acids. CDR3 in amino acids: CASSILQGSEGTGELFF. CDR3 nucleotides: TGTGCCAGTAGTATCCTACAGGGTAGTGAGGGAACCGGGGAGCTGTTTTTT.

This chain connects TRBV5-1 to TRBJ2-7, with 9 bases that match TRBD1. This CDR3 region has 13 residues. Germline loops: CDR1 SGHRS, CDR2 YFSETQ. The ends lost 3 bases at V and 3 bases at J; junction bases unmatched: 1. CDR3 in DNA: TGCGCCAGCAGCTCGACAGGGGGCTACGAGCAGTACTTC. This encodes CASSSTGGYEQYF.

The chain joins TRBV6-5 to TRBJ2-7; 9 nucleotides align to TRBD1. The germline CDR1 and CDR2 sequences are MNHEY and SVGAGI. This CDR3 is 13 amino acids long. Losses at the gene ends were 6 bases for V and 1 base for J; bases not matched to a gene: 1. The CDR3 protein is CASSGQGSYEQYF. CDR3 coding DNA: TGTGCCAGCAGCGGACAGGGGTCCTACGAGCAGTACTTC.

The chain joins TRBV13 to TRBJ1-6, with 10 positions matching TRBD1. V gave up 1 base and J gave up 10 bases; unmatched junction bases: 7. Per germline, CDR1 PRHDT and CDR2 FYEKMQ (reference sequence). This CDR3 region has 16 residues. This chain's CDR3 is CASSLVTGGAESPLHF. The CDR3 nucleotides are TGTGCCAGCAGCTTAGTGACAGGGGGCGCGGAATCACCCCTCCACTTT.

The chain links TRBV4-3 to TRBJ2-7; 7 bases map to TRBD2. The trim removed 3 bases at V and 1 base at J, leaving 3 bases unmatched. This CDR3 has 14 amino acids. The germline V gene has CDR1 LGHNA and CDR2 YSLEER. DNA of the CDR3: TGCGCCAGCAGCCAGACGGGGGGATCCTACGAGCAGTACTTC. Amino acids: CASSQTGGSYEQYF.